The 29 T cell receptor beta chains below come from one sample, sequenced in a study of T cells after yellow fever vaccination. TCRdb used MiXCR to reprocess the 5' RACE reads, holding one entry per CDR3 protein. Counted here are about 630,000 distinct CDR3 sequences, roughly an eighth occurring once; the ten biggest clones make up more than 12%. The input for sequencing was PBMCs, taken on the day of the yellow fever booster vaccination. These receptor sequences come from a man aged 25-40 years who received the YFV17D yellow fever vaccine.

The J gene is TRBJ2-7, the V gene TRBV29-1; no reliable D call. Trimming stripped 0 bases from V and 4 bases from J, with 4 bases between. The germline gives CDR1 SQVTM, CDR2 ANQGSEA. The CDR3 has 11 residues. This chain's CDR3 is CSVEESYEQYF. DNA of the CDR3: TGCAGCGTTGAAGAAAGTTACGAGCAGTACTTC.

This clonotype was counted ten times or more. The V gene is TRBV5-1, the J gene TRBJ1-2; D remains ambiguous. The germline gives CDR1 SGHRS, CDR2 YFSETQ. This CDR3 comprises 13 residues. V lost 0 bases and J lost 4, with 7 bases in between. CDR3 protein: CASSLEAFYGYTF. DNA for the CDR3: TGCGCCAGCAGCTTGGAGGCATTCTATGGCTACACCTTC. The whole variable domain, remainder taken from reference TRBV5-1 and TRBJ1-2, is KAGVTQTPRYLIKTRGQQVTLSCSPISGHRSVSWYQQTPGQGLQFLFEYFSETQRNKGNFPGRFSGRQFSNSRSEMNVSTLELGDSALYLCASSLEAFYGYTFGSGTRLTVV.

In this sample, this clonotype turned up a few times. CDR3 nucleotide sequence: TGTGCCAGCTCACCACTGGGGACAGGGATTGGAAACACCATATATTTT. Translating gives CASSPLGTGIGNTIYF. The rearrangement uses TRBV18 and TRBJ1-3; 9 bases fit TRBD1. This CDR3 comprises 16 residues. V was pared by 1 base and J by 3 bases, with 4 bases of the junction left unmatched. Germline lookup yields CDR1 KGHSH and CDR2 LQKENI.

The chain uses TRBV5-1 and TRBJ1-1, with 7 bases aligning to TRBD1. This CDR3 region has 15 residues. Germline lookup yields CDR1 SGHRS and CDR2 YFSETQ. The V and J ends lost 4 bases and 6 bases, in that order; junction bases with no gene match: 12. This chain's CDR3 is CASSQTDREGAEAFF. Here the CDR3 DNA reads TGCGCCAGCAGCCAGACCGACAGGGAGGGCGCTGAAGCTTTCTTT.

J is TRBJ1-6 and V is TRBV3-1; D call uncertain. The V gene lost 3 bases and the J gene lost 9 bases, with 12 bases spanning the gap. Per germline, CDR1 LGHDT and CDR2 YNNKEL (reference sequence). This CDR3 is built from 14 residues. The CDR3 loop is CASSHLRSGSPLHF. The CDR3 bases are TGTGCCAGCAGCCACCTGAGGTCGGGTTCACCCCTCCACTTT.

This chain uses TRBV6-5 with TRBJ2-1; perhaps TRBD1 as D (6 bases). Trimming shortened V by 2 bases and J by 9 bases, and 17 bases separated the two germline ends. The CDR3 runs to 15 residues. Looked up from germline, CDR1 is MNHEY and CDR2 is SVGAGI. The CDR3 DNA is TGTGCCAGCAGTTACCCGGGACAAAGGTCCAGTGAGCAGTTCTTC. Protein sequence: CASSYPGQRSSEQFF.

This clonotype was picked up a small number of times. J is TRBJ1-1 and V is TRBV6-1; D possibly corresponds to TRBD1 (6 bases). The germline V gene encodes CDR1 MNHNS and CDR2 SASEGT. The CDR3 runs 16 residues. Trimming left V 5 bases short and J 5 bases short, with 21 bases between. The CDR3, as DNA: TGTGCCAGCAGTCCGACTAGGGGGGCAGGGAGGACTGAAGCTTTCTTT. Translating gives CASSPTRGAGRTEAFF.

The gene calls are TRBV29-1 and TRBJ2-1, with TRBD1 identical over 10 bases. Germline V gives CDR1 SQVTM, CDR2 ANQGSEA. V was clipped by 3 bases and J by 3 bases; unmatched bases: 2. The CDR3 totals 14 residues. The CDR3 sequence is CSVDGTGDYNEQFF. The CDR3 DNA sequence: TGCAGCGTTGATGGGACAGGGGACTACAATGAGCAGTTCTTC.

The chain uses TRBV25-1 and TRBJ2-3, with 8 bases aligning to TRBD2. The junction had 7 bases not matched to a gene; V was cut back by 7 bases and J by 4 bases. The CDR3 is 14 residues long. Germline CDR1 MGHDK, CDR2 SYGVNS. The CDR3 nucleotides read TGTGCCAGCACTCTAGCGGGTTCCGCAGATACGCAGTATTTT. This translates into CASTLAGSADTQYF.

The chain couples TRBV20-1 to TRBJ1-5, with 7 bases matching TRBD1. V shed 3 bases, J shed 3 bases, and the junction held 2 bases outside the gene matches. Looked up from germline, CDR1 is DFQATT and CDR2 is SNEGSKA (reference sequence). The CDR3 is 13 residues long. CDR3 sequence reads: CSASGTVNQPQHF. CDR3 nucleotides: TGCAGTGCTAGCGGGACAGTCAATCAGCCCCAGCATTTT.

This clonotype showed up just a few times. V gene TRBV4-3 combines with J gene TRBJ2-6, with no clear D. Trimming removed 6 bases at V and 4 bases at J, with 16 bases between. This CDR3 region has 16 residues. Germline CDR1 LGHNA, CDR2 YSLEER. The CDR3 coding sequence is TGCGCCAGCAGATCCCACCTCGAAGCGGGGGCCAACGTCCTGACTTTC. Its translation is CASRSHLEAGANVLTF.

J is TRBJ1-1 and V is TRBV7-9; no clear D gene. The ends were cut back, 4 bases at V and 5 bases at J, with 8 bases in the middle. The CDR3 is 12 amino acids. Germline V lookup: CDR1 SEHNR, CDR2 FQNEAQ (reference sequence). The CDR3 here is CASSSWITEAFF. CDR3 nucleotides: TGTGCCAGCAGCTCGTGGATAACTGAAGCTTTCTTT. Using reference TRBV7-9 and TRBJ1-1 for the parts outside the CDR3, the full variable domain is DTGVSQNPRHKITKRGQNVTFRCDPISEHNRLYWYRQTLGQGPEFLTYFQNEAQLEKSRLLSDRFSAERPKGSFSTLEIQRTEQGDSAMYLCASSSWITEAFFGQGTRLTVV.

CDR3 protein: CASSPGGVRTEAFF. The CDR3 coding sequence is TGTGCCAGCAGTCCCGGGGGAGTGAGGACTGAAGCTTTCTTT. This sequence joins TRBV28 and TRBJ1-1; tentatively, D is TRBD1 (5 bases). Germline CDR1 reads MDHEN; CDR2 reads SYDVKM. The CDR3 loop spans 14 amino acids. Trimming cost V 5 bases and J 5 bases, with 15 bases left between them.

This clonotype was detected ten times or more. The CDR3 loop is CASSLVPEDTEAFF. CDR3 DNA sequence: TGCGCCAGCAGCTTGGTCCCGGAGGACACTGAAGCTTTCTTT. The rearrangement joins TRBV5-1 to TRBJ1-1; no clear D gene. Trimming stripped 0 bases from V and 3 bases from J, with 9 bases between. The germline CDR1 and CDR2 sequences are SGHRS and YFSETQ. The CDR3 has 14 amino acids.

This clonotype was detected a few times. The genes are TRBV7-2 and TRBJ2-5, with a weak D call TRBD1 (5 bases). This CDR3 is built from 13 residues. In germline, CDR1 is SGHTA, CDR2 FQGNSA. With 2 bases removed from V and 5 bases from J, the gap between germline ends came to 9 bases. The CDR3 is CASSLTGSETQYF. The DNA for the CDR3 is TGTGCCAGCAGCTTAACAGGTTCCGAGACCCAGTACTTC.

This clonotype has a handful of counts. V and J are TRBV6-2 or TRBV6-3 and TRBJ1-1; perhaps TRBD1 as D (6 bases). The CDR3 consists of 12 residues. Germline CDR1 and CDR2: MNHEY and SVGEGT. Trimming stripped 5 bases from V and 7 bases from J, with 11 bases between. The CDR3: CASSRGASEAFF. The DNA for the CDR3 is TGTGCCAGCAGTCGGGGGGCGAGTGAAGCTTTCTTT.

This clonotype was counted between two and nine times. In DNA form, the CDR3 reads TGTGCCAGCAGCTTAGATCCCCTGATAGTTAGTGAGCAGTTCTTC. Translating gives CASSLDPLIVSEQFF. V is TRBV11-2 and J is TRBJ2-1; no clear D. Germline V lookup: CDR1 SGHAT, CDR2 FQNNGV. This CDR3 has 15 amino acids. V was pared by 0 bases and J by 9 bases, with 15 bases between.

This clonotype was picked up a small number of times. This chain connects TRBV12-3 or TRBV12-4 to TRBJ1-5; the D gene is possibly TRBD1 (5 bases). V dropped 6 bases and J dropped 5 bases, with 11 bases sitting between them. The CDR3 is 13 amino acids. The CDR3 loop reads CASSRTKHQPQHF. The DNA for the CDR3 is TGTGCCAGCAGCCGGACAAAGCATCAGCCCCAGCATTTT.

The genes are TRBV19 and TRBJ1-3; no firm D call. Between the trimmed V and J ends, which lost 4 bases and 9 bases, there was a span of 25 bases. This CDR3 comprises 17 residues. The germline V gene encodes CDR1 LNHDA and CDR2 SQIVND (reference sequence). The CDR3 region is CASSREPRRTQFFTIYF. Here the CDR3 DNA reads TGTGCCAGTAGTAGGGAACCCAGGAGGACCCAGTTCTTCACCATATATTTT. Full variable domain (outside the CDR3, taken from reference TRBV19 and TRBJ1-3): DGGITQSPKYLFRKEGQNVTLSCEQNLNHDAMYWYRQDPGQGLRLIYYSQIVNDFQKGDIAEGYSVSREKKESFPLTVTSAQKNPTAFYLCASSREPRRTQFFTIYFGEGSWLTVV.

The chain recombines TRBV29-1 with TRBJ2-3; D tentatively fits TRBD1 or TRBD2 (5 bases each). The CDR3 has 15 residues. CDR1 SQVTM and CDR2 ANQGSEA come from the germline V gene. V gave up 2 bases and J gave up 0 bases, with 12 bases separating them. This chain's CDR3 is CSVEFSWGSTDTQYF. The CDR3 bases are TGCAGCGTTGAATTTTCTTGGGGGAGCACAGATACGCAGTATTTT.

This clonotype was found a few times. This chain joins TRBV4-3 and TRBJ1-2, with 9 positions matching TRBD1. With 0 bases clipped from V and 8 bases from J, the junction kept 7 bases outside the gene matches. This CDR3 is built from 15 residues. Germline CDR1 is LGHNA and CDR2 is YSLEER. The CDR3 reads CASSQDGTGRGGYTF. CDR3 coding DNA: TGCGCCAGCAGCCAAGATGGGACAGGGCGTGGGGGCTACACCTTC.

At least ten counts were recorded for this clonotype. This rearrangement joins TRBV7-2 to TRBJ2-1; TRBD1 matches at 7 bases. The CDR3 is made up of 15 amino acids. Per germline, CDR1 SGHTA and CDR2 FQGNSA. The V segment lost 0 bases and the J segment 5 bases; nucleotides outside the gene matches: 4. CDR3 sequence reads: CASSLAGGSNNEQFF. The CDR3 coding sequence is TGTGCCAGCAGCTTAGCAGGGGGCTCTAACAATGAGCAGTTCTTC.

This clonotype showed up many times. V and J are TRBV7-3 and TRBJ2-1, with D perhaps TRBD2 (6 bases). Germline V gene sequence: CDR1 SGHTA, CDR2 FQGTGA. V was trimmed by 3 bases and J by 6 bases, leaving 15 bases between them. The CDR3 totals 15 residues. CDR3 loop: CASSLGEVGGNEQFF. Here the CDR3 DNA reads TGTGCCAGCAGCTTGGGGGAGGTCGGGGGCAATGAGCAGTTCTTC.

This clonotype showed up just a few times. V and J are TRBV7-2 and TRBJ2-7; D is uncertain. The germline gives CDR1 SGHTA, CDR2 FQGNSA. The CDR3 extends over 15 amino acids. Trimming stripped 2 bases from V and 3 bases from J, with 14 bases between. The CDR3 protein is CASSLIAVPNYEQYF. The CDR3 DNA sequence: TGTGCCAGCAGCTTAATTGCGGTCCCTAACTACGAGCAGTACTTC.

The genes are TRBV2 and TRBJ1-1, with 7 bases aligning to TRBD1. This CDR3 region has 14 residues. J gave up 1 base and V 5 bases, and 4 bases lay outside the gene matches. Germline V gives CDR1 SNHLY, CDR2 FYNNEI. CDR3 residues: CASSRQGPNTEAFF. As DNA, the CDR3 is TGTGCCAGCAGTCGACAGGGCCCGAACACTGAAGCTTTCTTT.

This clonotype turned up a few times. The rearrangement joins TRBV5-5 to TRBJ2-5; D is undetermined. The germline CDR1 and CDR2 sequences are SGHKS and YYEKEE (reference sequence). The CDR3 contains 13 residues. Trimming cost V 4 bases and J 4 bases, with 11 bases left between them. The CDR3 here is CASSPPSAETQYF. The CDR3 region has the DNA TGTGCCAGCAGCCCCCCCTCCGCAGAGACCCAGTACTTC.

This CDR3 is CASSLIGLNTEAFF. CDR3 bases: TGCGCCAGCAGCTTGATAGGGCTGAACACTGAAGCTTTCTTT. The chain carries TRBV5-1 and TRBJ1-1; D is uncertain. The germline V gene has CDR1 SGHRS and CDR2 YFSETQ. The CDR3 runs to 14 residues. V was cut by 1 base and J by 0 bases, with 7 bases left in between.

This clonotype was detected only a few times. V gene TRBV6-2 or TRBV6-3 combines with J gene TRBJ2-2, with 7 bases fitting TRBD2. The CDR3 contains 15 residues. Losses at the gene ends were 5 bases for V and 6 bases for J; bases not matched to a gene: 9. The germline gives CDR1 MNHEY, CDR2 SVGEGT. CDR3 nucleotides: TGTGCCAGCAGTACCGGGACTACAGCACCCGGGGAGCTGTTTTTT. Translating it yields CASSTGTTAPGELFF.

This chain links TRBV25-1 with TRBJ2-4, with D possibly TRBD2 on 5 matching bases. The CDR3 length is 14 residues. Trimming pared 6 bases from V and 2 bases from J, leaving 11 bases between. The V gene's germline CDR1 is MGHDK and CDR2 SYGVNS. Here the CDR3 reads CASSTRGSKNIQYF. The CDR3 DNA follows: TGTGCCAGCAGCACTCGGGGATCCAAAAACATTCAGTACTTC.